The 10 T cell receptor beta chains given below trace back to one sample, sequenced in a study of cytomegalovirus exposure and HLA in healthy donors. A multiplex PCR was run with 60 Vbeta primers and 13 Jbeta primers. The table came from immunoSEQ multiplex PCR; TCRdb's copy has only in-frame clones and leaves some out. The repertoire includes approximately 180,000 clones, around four fifths of them detected once, and around 4.8% sits in the top ten. Material: PBMCs. Every receptor here comes from a girl aged 10 to 17 in good health and CMV-seropositive.

This chain connects TRBV7-8 to TRBJ1-2; 11 bases fit TRBD1. The CDR3 loop spans 15 amino acids. The ends lost 11 bases at V and 4 bases at J; junction bases unmatched: 12. Germline assignment: CDR1 SGHVS and CDR2 FQNEAQ. DNA for the CDR3: TGTGCCGGGGGGACAGGGGGACAGCAAATCTATGGCTACACCTTC. It encodes CAGGTGGQQIYGYTF.

The rearrangement links TRBV9 to TRBJ1-1; tentatively, D is TRBD1 (6 bases). V dropped 0 bases and J dropped 6 bases, with 15 bases sitting between them. Germline assignment: CDR1 SGDLS and CDR2 YYNGEE. CDR3 size: 15 residues. CDR3 coding DNA: TGTGCCAGCAGCGTAGAGGGAAACAGGGTGGCTGAAGCTTTCTTT. It specifies CASSVEGNRVAEAFF.

This chain joins TRBV28 and TRBJ2-7; TRBD2 is a possible D gene (5 bases). This CDR3 is built from 14 residues. The germline gives CDR1 MDHEN, CDR2 SYDVKM. Trimming cost V 6 bases and J 0 bases, with 12 bases left between them. In nucleotides, the CDR3 is TGTGCCAGCAGGTCAGGACTGAGCTCCTACGAGCAGTACTTC. It encodes CASRSGLSSYEQYF. The variable domain in full, completed from reference TRBV28 and TRBJ2-7, reads DVKVTQSSRYLVKRTGEKVFLECVQDMDHENMFWYRQDPGLGLRLIYFSYDVKMKEKGDIPEGYSVSREKKERFSLILESASTNQTSMYLCASRSGLSSYEQYFGPGTRLTVT.

V gene TRBV14 combines with J gene TRBJ1-1, with D unresolved. The V gene's germline CDR1 is SGHDN and CDR2 FVKESK. This CDR3 region has 12 residues. V lost 1 base and J 6 bases, leaving 6 bases between the germline ends. The CDR3 sequence is CASSQVGSEAFF. Written as DNA, the CDR3 is TGTGCCAGCAGCCAAGTTGGCTCTGAAGCTTTCTTT.

The chain recombines TRBV28 with TRBJ2-7, with 8 nucleotides matching TRBD1. The CDR3 has 14 amino acids. V gave up 6 bases and J gave up 4 bases; unmatched junction bases: 8. In germline, CDR1 is MDHEN, CDR2 SYDVKM. The CDR3 DNA is TGTGCCAGCAGGACCGGGGACAGGCCTTACGAGCAGTACTTC. It codes for CASRTGDRPYEQYF.

The V call is TRBV9, the J call TRBJ2-5, with 7 bases aligning to TRBD2. Looked up from germline, CDR1 is SGDLS and CDR2 is YYNGEE. V gave up 7 bases and J gave up 3 bases; unmatched junction bases: 6. This CDR3 spans 13 amino acids. The CDR3 loop is CASSSGLKETQYF. The CDR3 DNA is TGTGCCAGCTCTAGCGGCCTAAAAGAGACCCAGTACTTC.

The chain employs TRBV5-6 and TRBJ2-7; D is possibly TRBD1 (6 bases). Trimming cost V 4 bases and J 3 bases, with 8 bases left between them. CDR3 length: 12 residues. Germline V gene lookup returns CDR1 SGHDT and CDR2 YYEEEE. CDR3 bases: TGTGCCAGCAGCCCACAGGGCTACGAGCAGTACTTC. Translating gives CASSPQGYEQYF.

The chain carries TRBV5-6 and TRBJ1-1, with D uncertain. From germline, CDR1 is SGHDT and CDR2 YYEEEE. Deletions cut 2 bases from V and 1 base from J, with 9 bases between. The CDR3 totals 14 residues. The CDR3 DNA is TGTGCCAGCAGCTTAGACTACAGGAACACTGAAGCTTTCTTT. It codes for CASSLDYRNTEAFF. The whole variable domain, filled in from reference TRBV5-6 and TRBJ1-1, reads DAGVTQSPTHLIKTRGQQVTLRCSPKSGHDTVSWYQQALGQGPQFIFQYYEEEERQRGNFPDRFSGHQFPNYSSELNVNALLLGDSALYLCASSLDYRNTEAFFGQGTRLTVV.

This clone has a handful of counts. The V and J genes are TRBV7-6 and TRBJ1-1; D possibly corresponds to TRBD1 (6 bases). The V end lost 5 bases, the J end lost 1 base, and 14 bases lay between the germline ends. The CDR3 has 15 amino acids. The germline V gene encodes CDR1 SGHVS and CDR2 FNYEAQ. CDR3 loop: CASSLLRTENTEAFF. The CDR3 DNA reads as TGTGCCAGCAGCCTTTTAAGGACAGAGAACACTGAAGCTTTCTTT. Filled out from reference TRBV7-6 and TRBJ1-1, the complete variable domain reads GAGVSQSPRYKVTKRGQDVALRCDPISGHVSLYWYRQALGQGPEFLTYFNYEAQQDKSGLPNDRFSAERPEGSISTLTIQRTEQRDSAMYRCASSLLRTENTEAFFGQGTRLTVV.

This rearrangement joins TRBV11-3 to TRBJ2-7, with 8 bases that match TRBD1. CDR3 length equals 15 residues. CDR1 and CDR2 from the germline V gene are SGHNT and YENEEA. With V trimmed by 5 bases and J by 0 bases, 6 bases remained unmatched. CDR3 in amino acids: CASSEPGQASYEQYF. The CDR3, as DNA: TGTGCCAGCAGCGAGCCGGGACAGGCCTCCTACGAGCAGTACTTC.